Below, one T cell receptor (beta chain) is given with its context. The CDR3 is made up of 14 amino acids. The germline CDR1 and CDR2 sequences are MNHEY and SVGAGI. V lost 3 bases and J 8 bases, leaving 11 bases between the germline ends. Measured with immunoSEQ multiplex PCR; TCRdb has only the in-frame clones, and not every one. The data hold approximately 260,000 clones, with 79% observed a single time. The entry originates in a study of blood T cell repertoires in COVID-19. Sequencing used peripheral blood. The chain uses TRBV6-5 and TRBJ1-6; tentative D call: TRBD1 (5 bases). This receptor was taken from a woman aged 40 to 50 with active or convalescent COVID-19. DNA for the CDR3: TGTGCCAGCAGTTATGGGGGGAGGTATTCACCCCTCCACTTT. Protein sequence: CASSYGGRYSPLHF.